The 10 T cell receptor beta chains below come from one sample, sequenced in a study of cytomegalovirus exposure and HLA in healthy donors. Primers: 60 Vbeta forward and 13 Jbeta reverse. Assay: immunoSEQ multiplex PCR; the TCRdb copy retains only in-frame clones and omits some. The sample has some 130,000 clones, roughly 85% seen once. Material: PBMCs. The source of these receptors is a man between 40 and 49 years old in good health and CMV-seropositive.

This clone was observed a few times. The rearrangement joins TRBV5-1 to TRBJ1-1, with TRBD1 as a possible D gene (6 bases). The CDR3 length is 17 residues. V was pared by 0 bases and J by 0 bases, with 15 bases between. CDR1 is SGHRS and CDR2 is YFSETQ in the germline V gene. In nucleotides, the CDR3 is TGCGCCAGCAGCTTGGGCAAAGGGGGAAACCTGAACACTGAAGCTTTCTTT. Its translation is CASSLGKGGNLNTEAFF.

This chain connects TRBV5-5 to TRBJ2-7; no clear D gene. The germline gives CDR1 SGHKS, CDR2 YYEKEE (reference sequence). CDR3 length equals 12 residues. V lost 2 bases and J lost 5, with 8 bases in between. CDR3 bases: TGTGCCAGCAGCTTTTCCGGTCACGAGCAGTACTTC. Translation gives CASSFSGHEQYF.

This clone was found many times. Other DNA sequences from this sample encode an identical CDR3 as well. V is TRBV4-1 and J is TRBJ2-1; TRBD2 aligns across 12 bases. The junction had 5 bases not matched to a gene; V was cut back by 6 bases and J by 5 bases. Germline loops: CDR1 MGHRA, CDR2 YSYEKL. The CDR3 loop spans 15 amino acids. CDR3 sequence (DNA): TGCGCCAGCAGACCAGGACTAGCGGGAAACAATGAGCAGTTCTTC. Residues: CASRPGLAGNNEQFF.

The J gene is TRBJ2-1, the V gene TRBV18; perhaps TRBD2 as D (6 bases). The V gene's germline CDR1 is KGHSH and CDR2 LQKENI. The CDR3 length is 15 residues. The V end was cut by 2 bases, the J end by 4 bases, with 12 bases between. CDR3 amino acids: CASSPYGSGYNEQFF. CDR3 coding DNA: TGTGCCAGCTCACCATACGGGAGTGGGTACAATGAGCAGTTCTTC. The variable domain in full, completed from reference TRBV18 and TRBJ2-1, reads NAGVMQNPRHLVRRRGQEARLRCSPMKGHSHVYWYRQLPEEGLKFMVYLQKENIIDESGMPKERFSAEFPKEGPSILRIQQVVRGDSAAYFCASSPYGSGYNEQFFGPGTRLTVL.

A single count supports this clone. The rearrangement uses TRBV10-3 and TRBJ2-7; D is unresolved. CDR3 length: 15 residues. Trimming shortened V by 0 bases and J by 2 bases, and 11 bases separated the two germline ends. Per germline, CDR1 ENHRY and CDR2 SYGVKD. CDR3 nucleotide sequence: TGTGCCATCAGTGAGTCGACATCTCCAACCTACGAGCAGTACTTC. This encodes CAISESTSPTYEQYF.

CDR3 sequence reads: CASSQTGTGDYEQYF. The CDR3, as DNA: TGCGCCAGCAGCCAAACCGGGACAGGGGATTACGAGCAGTACTTC. The V call is TRBV4-1, the J call TRBJ2-7; TRBD1 agrees at 10 bases. Germline CDR1 MGHRA, CDR2 YSYEKL. The V gene end was trimmed by 2 bases and the J gene end by 4 bases; junction bases not matched to a gene: 5. This CDR3 region has 15 residues.

This chain uses TRBV4-1 with TRBJ2-7, with 9 bases lining up with TRBD1. With V trimmed by 2 bases and J by 4 bases, 6 bases remained unmatched. CDR3 size: 15 residues. Germline V gene data show CDR1 as MGHRA and CDR2 as YSYEKL. Here the CDR3 reads CASSQITGGGYEQYF. DNA of the CDR3: TGCGCCAGCAGCCAAATAACAGGGGGCGGTTACGAGCAGTACTTC.

Concerning this clone: At one boundary the junction diverges from the germline segment, which might be a read error. This sequence joins TRBV7-9 and TRBJ2-7; 7 nucleotides match TRBD1. This CDR3 is built from 14 residues. CDR1 is SEHNR, CDR2 FQNEAQ, per germline (reference sequence). CDR3 in DNA: TGTTCCAGCAGTTTCCCCGACAGGGCCTACGAGCAGTACTTC. This translates into CSSSFPDRAYEQYF. The variable domain in full, with the rest retrieved from reference TRBV7-9 and TRBJ2-7, is DTGVSQNPRHKITKRGQNVTFRCDPISEHNRLYWYRQTLGQGPEFLTYFQNEAQLEKSRLLSDRFSAERPKGSFSTLEIQRTEQGDSAMYLCSSSFPDRAYEQYFGPGTRLTVT.

The J gene is TRBJ2-1, the V gene TRBV4-2; TRBD1 is a possible D gene (6 bases). The CDR3 runs 15 residues. CDR1 is LGHNA, CDR2 YNFKEQ, per germline. Deletions cut 4 bases from V and 6 bases from J, with 16 bases between. This CDR3 is CASSLNRDMINEQFF. CDR3 coding DNA: TGTGCCAGCAGCCTCAACCGGGACATGATCAATGAGCAGTTCTTC.

This chain connects TRBV2 to TRBJ2-7; a weak D match, TRBD2 (5 bases). The CDR3 contains 11 residues. Deletions cut 3 bases from V and 8 bases from J, with 8 bases between. The germline V gene has CDR1 SNHLY and CDR2 FYNNEI. CDR3 amino acids: CASSDWEQQYF. CDR3 bases: TGTGCCAGCAGTGATTGGGAGCAGCAGTACTTC.